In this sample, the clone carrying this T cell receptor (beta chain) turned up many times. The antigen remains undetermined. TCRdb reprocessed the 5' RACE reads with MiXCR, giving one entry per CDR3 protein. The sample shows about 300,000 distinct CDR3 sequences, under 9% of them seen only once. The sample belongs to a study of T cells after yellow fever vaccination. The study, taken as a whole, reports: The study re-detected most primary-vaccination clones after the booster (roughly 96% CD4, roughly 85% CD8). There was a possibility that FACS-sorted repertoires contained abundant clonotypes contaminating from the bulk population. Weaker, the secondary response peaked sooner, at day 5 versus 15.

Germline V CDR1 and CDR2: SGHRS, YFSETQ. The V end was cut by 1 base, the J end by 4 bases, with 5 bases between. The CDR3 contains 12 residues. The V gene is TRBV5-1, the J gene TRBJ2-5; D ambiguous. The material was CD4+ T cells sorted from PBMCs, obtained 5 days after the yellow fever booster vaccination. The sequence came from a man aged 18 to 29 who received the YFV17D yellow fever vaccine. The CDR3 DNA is TGCGCCAGCAGCTTGCTGGCAGAGACCCAGTACTTC. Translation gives CASSLLAETQYF.